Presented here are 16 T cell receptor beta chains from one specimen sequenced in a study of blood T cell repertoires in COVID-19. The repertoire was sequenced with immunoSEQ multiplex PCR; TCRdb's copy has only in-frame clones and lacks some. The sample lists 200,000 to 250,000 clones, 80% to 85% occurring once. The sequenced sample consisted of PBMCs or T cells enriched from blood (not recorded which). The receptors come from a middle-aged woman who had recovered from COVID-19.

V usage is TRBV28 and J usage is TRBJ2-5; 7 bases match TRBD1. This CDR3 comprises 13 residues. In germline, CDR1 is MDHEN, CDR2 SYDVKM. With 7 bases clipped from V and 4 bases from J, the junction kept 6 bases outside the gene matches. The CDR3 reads CASKGAPRETQYF. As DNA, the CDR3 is TGTGCCAGCAAGGGGGCTCCTAGAGAGACCCAGTACTTC.

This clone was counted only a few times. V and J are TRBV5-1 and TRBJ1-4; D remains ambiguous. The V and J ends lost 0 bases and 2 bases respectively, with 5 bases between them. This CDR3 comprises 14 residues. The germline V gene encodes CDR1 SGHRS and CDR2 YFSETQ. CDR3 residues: CASSLDQTNEKLFF. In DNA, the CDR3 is TGCGCCAGCAGCTTGGATCAGACTAATGAAAAACTGTTTTTT.

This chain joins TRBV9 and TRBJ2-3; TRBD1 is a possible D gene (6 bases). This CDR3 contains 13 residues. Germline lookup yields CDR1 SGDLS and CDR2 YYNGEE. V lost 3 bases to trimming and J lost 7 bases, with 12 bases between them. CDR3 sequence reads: CASSGGQINTQYF. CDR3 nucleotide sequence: TGTGCCAGCAGCGGCGGACAGATTAATACGCAGTATTTT.

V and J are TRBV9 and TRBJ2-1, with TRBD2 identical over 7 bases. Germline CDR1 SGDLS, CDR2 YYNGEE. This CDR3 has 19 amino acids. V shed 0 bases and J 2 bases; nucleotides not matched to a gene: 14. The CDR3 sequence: CASSVGGGGGRAAYNEQFF. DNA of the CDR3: TGTGCCAGCAGCGTAGGGGGAGGTGGTGGGAGGGCCGCCTACAATGAGCAGTTCTTC.

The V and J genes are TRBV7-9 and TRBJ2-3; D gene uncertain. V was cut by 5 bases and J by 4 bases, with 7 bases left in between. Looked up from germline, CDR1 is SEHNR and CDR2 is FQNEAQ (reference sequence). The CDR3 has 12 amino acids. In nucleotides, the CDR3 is TGTGCCAGCAGCCTCGGTGCAGATACGCAGTATTTT. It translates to CASSLGADTQYF.

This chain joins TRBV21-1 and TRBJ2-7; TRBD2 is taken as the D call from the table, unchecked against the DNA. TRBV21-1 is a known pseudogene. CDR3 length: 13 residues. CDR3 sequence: CASSTRGIYEQYV. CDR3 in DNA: TGTGCCAGCAGCACTCGCGGAATCTACGAGCAGTACGTC.

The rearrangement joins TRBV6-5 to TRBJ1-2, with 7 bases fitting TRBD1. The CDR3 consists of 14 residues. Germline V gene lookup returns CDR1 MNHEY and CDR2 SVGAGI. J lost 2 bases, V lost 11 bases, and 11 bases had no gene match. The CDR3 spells CAGTFGTANYGYTF. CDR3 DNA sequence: TGTGCCGGAACATTCGGGACAGCCAACTATGGCTACACCTTC.

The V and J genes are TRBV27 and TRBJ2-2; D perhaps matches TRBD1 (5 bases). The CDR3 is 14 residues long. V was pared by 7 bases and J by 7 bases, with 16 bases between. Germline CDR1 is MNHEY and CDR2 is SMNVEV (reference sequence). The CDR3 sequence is CASMPLRGGGELFF. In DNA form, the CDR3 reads TGTGCCAGCATGCCGCTTAGGGGCGGCGGGGAGCTGTTTTTT.

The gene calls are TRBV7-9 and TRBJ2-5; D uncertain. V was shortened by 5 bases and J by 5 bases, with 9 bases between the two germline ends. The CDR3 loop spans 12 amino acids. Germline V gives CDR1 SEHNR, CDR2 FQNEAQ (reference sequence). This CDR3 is CASSPLEETQYF. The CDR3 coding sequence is TGTGCCAGCAGCCCTTTAGAGGAGACCCAGTACTTC. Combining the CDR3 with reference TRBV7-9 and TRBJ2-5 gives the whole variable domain DTGVSQNPRHKITKRGQNVTFRCDPISEHNRLYWYRQTLGQGPEFLTYFQNEAQLEKSRLLSDRFSAERPKGSFSTLEIQRTEQGDSAMYLCASSPLEETQYFGPGTRLLVL.

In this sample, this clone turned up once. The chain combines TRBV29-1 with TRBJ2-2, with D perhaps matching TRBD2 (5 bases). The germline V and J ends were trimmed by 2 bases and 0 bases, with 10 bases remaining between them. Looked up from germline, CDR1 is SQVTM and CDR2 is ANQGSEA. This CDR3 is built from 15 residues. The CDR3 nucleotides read TGCAGCGTTGAAATCGGGGTGGCGAACACCGGGGAGCTGTTTTTT. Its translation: CSVEIGVANTGELFF.

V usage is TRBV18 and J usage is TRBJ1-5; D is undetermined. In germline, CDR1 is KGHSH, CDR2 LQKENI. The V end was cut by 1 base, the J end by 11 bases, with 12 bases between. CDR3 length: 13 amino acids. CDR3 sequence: CASSPQRVETQHF. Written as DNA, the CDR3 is TGTGCCAGCTCACCACAACGGGTCGAGACCCAGCATTTT.

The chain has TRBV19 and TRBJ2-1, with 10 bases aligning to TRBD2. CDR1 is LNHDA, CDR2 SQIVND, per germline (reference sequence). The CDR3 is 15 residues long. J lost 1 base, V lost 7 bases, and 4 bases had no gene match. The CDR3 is CASTRGLASYNEQFF. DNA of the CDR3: TGTGCCAGTACGAGGGGACTAGCGTCCTACAATGAGCAGTTCTTC.

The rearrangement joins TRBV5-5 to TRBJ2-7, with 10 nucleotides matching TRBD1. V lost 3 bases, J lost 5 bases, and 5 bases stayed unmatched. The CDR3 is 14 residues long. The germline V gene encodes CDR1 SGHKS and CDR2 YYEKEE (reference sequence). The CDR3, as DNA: TGTGCCAGCAGCTCGGACAGGGGGGACGACGAGCAGTACTTC. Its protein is CASSSDRGDDEQYF. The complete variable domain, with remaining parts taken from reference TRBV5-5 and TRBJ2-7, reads DAGVTQSPTHLIKTRGQQVTLRCSPISGHKSVSWYQQVLGQGPQFIFQYYEKEERGRGNFPDRFSARQFPNYSSELNVNALLLGDSALYLCASSSDRGDDEQYFGPGTRLTVT.

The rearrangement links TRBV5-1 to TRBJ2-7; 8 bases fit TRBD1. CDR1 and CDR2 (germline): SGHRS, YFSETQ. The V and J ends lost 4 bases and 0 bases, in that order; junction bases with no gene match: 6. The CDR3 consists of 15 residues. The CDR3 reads CASSPGTGDSYEQYV. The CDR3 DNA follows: TGCGCCAGCAGCCCAGGGACAGGAGACTCCTACGAGCAGTACGTC.

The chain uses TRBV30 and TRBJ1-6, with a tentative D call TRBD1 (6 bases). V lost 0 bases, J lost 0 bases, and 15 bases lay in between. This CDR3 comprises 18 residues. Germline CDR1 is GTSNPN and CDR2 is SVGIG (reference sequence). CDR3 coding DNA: TGTGCCTGGAGTGTTGGGGGCCTTTCCTTCTCCTATAATTCACCCCTCCACTTT. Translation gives CAWSVGGLSFSYNSPLHF.

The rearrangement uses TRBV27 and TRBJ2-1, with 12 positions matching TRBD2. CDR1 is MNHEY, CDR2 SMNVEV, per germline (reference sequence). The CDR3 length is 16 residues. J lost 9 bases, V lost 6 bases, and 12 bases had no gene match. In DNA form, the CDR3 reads TGTGCCAGCAGCCGATTCCTGCTAGCGGGAGGGGTTGAGCAGTTCTTC. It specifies CASSRFLLAGGVEQFF.